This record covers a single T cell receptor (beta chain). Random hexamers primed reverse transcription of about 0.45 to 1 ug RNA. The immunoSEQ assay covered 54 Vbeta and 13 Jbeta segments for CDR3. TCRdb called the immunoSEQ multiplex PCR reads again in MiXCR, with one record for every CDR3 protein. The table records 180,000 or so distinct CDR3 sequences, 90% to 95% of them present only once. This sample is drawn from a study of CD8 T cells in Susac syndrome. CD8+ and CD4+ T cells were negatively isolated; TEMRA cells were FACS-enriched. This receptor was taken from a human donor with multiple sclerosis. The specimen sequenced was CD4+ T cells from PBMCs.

CDR3 loop: CSARDSPFYEQYF. The CDR3 nucleotides read TGCAGTGCTAGGGACAGCCCTTTCTACGAGCAGTACTTC. The V gene is TRBV20-1, the J gene TRBJ2-7; D may be TRBD1 (6 bases). CDR3 size: 13 residues. Deletions cut 3 bases from V and 3 bases from J, with 12 bases between. Germline values: CDR1 DFQATT, CDR2 SNEGSKA (reference sequence).